The clone carrying this T cell receptor (beta chain) was detected only a few times. A Seattle source enrolled patients during active infection and followed them longitudinally. The sample is drawn from a study of blood T cell repertoires in COVID-19. At the level of the study: The samples span acute and convalescent COVID-19 from the United States, Italy and Spain.

V shed 10 bases and J shed 0 bases, with 13 bases lying between them. The CDR3 sequence is 14 residues long. Germline assignment: CDR1 MNHEY and CDR2 SMNVEV (reference sequence). The assay was immunoSEQ multiplex PCR, and TCRdb's table has in-frame clones only and misses some. This table has about 160,000 clones, approximately 80% appearing once. Material for sequencing was peripheral blood. This TCR was recovered from a woman in her forties with COVID-19, enrolled during active disease. The chain links TRBV27 to TRBJ2-1, with D perhaps matching TRBD2 (6 bases). This CDR3 is CATTAGYSYNEQFF. As DNA, the CDR3 is TGTGCCACCACAGCGGGCTACTCCTACAATGAGCAGTTCTTC.